The next 28 T cell receptor beta chains were all read from a single sample in a study of cytomegalovirus exposure and HLA in healthy donors. The PCR ran on 60 Vbeta and 13 Jbeta primers. Repertoires were generated with immunoSEQ multiplex PCR, while TCRdb's copy carries only in-frame clones and drops some. The sample yields 30,000 to 40,000 clones, of which the top ten take up approximately 6%. Sequencing was carried out using PBMCs. The receptors were sampled from a human donor in good health.

The chain couples TRBV15 to TRBJ1-2, with a possible D match to TRBD1 (6 bases). The ends were cut back, 4 bases at V and 7 bases at J, with 22 bases in the middle. Germline V gives CDR1 LNHNV, CDR2 YYDKDF (reference sequence). There are 16 residues in the CDR3. CDR3 sequence: CATSNRDTAKWGGYTF. The CDR3 coding sequence is TGTGCCACCAGCAACCGGGACACGGCCAAATGGGGTGGCTACACCTTC. The variable domain in full, completed from reference TRBV15 and TRBJ1-2, reads DAMVIQNPRYQVTQFGKPVTLSCSQTLNHNVMYWYQQKSSQAPKLLFHYYDKDFNNEADTPDNFQSRRPNTSFCFLDIRSPGLGDTAMYLCATSNRDTAKWGGYTFGSGTRLTVV.

On this clone itself: At one end, the junction sequence differs from germline, possibly due to a read error. This chain joins TRBV7-2 and TRBJ2-4; 9 bases line up with TRBD1. Germline CDR1 SGHTA, CDR2 FQGNSA. The CDR3 has 11 residues. CDR3 DNA: TGTGCCAGCAGCTTAGGTGGACAGGGGTTCTTC. Translated: CASSLGGQGFF.

This chain joins TRBV4-1 and TRBJ2-7; 8 nucleotides line up with TRBD1. From germline, CDR1 is MGHRA and CDR2 YSYEKL. V shed 3 bases and J 5 bases; nucleotides not matched to a gene: 6. The CDR3 spans 14 residues. In DNA, the CDR3 is TGCGCCAGCAGCCAGAGGACAGGGAGTGACGAGCAGTACTTC. Its protein product is CASSQRTGSDEQYF.

Here the CDR3 DNA reads TGTGCCAGCAGCCTTAGGGGCACTGAAGCTTTCTTT. Amino acids: CASSLRGTEAFF. This chain connects TRBV6-5 to TRBJ1-1; tentatively, D is TRBD1 (5 bases). Germline lookup yields CDR1 MNHEY and CDR2 SVGAGI. The CDR3 spans 12 residues. Trimming removed 6 bases at V and 4 bases at J, with 9 bases between.

The J gene is TRBJ1-3, the V gene TRBV7-2; 7 bases align to TRBD1. This CDR3 spans 14 amino acids. V trimming: 4 bases; J trimming: 4 bases; junction bases outside the gene matches: 4. Looked up from germline, CDR1 is SGHTA and CDR2 is FQGNSA. Here the CDR3 reads CASSSGQPGNTIYF. In nucleotides, the CDR3 is TGTGCCAGCAGCTCGGGACAGCCAGGAAACACCATATATTTT.

The chain links TRBV19 to TRBJ1-1, with D hard to call. CDR3 length: 13 residues. Trimming cost V 3 bases and J 1 base, with 6 bases left between them. The V gene's germline CDR1 is LNHDA and CDR2 SQIVND (reference sequence). The CDR3 DNA is TGTGCCAGTAGTATGAGCTCGAACACTGAAGCTTTCTTT. Its translation is CASSMSSNTEAFF.

The chain joins TRBV29-1 to TRBJ1-1, with D tentatively TRBD1 (6 bases). The CDR3 spans 13 residues. Between the trimmed V and J ends, which lost 7 bases and 2 bases, there was a span of 14 bases. Germline-derived CDR1 and CDR2 are SQVTM and ANQGSEA. The CDR3 nucleotides read TGCAGCGGTTCTCGGACAGACAACACTGAAGCTTTCTTT. The encoded protein is CSGSRTDNTEAFF.

The CDR3 spells CASSPWRETSGAFF. Written as DNA, the CDR3 is TGTGCCAGCAGCCCCTGGAGAGAAACCTCAGGGGCTTTCTTT. The chain has TRBV9 and TRBJ1-1; a weak D match, TRBD1 (5 bases). CDR1 is SGDLS and CDR2 is YYNGEE in the germline V gene. CDR3 size: 14 residues. Trimming pared 4 bases from V and 11 bases from J, leaving 21 bases between. The full variable domain, rest sourced from reference TRBV9 and TRBJ1-1, is DSGVTQTPKHLITATGQRVTLRCSPRSGDLSVYWYQQSLDQGLQFLIQYYNGEERAKGNILERFSAQQFPDLHSELNLSSLELGDSALYFCASSPWRETSGAFFGQGTRLTVV.

The V call is TRBV7-2, the J call TRBJ2-2; possible D gene TRBD2, 5 bases. This CDR3 is 13 amino acids long. V was shortened by 1 base and J by 6 bases, with 6 bases between the two germline ends. Germline V gene data show CDR1 as SGHTA and CDR2 as FQGNSA. This chain's CDR3 is CASSLVGAGELFF. In DNA form, the CDR3 reads TGTGCCAGCAGCTTAGTCGGGGCCGGGGAGCTGTTTTTT.

The chain employs TRBV27 and TRBJ2-7; D may be TRBD1 (6 bases). The V and J ends lost 6 bases and 3 bases respectively, with 12 bases between them. The CDR3 spans 13 residues. Germline assignment: CDR1 MNHEY and CDR2 SMNVEV (reference sequence). The chain's CDR3 is CASSLGHNYEQYF. The CDR3 bases are TGTGCCAGCAGCCTGGGACATAACTACGAGCAGTACTTC.

V usage is TRBV18 and J usage is TRBJ1-1; TRBD1 matches 7 bases. The CDR3 sequence is 14 residues long. Germline loops: CDR1 KGHSH, CDR2 LQKENI. J gave up 1 base and V 3 bases, and 2 bases lay outside the gene matches. The CDR3 loop is CASSPRQGNTEAFF. The CDR3 bases are TGTGCCAGCTCACCGCGACAGGGGAACACTGAAGCTTTCTTT. Complete variable domain (other parts from reference TRBV18 and TRBJ1-1): NAGVMQNPRHLVRRRGQEARLRCSPMKGHSHVYWYRQLPEEGLKFMVYLQKENIIDESGMPKERFSAEFPKEGPSILRIQQVVRGDSAAYFCASSPRQGNTEAFFGQGTRLTVV.

The chain uses TRBV5-1 and TRBJ2-3; weak D call: TRBD1 (6 bases). Between the trimmed V and J ends, which lost 4 bases and 3 bases, there was a span of 9 bases. Germline V gene lookup returns CDR1 SGHRS and CDR2 YFSETQ. The CDR3 extends over 13 amino acids. The CDR3 is CASSPGQTDTQYF. CDR3 nucleotides: TGCGCCAGCAGCCCCGGACAGACAGATACGCAGTATTTT.

The V call is TRBV6-9, the J call TRBJ2-2, with 9 bases matching TRBD1. Germline V gene sequence: CDR1 MNHGY, CDR2 SVAAGI. This CDR3 spans 14 amino acids. With 4 bases clipped from V and 6 bases from J, the junction kept 3 bases outside the gene matches. CDR3 coding DNA: TGTGCCAGCAGTTGGGGGACAGGGCCCGGGGAGCTGTTTTTT. It specifies CASSWGTGPGELFF.

V usage is TRBV19 and J usage is TRBJ2-2; a weak D match, TRBD2 (5 bases). The V and J ends lost 7 bases and 2 bases respectively, with 17 bases between them. From germline, CDR1 is LNHDA and CDR2 SQIVND (reference sequence). The CDR3 loop spans 16 amino acids. In DNA form, the CDR3 reads TGTGCCAGTACCTTATCGAGGACTTTAAACACCGGGGAGCTGTTTTTT. This sequence encodes CASTLSRTLNTGELFF.

The V and J genes are TRBV6-5 and TRBJ2-1; TRBD2 matches 12 bases. The CDR3 extends over 15 amino acids. Germline V gene sequence: CDR1 MNHEY, CDR2 SVGAGI. Unmatched junction bases numbered 7, after V lost 9 bases and J lost 4 bases. CDR3 DNA sequence: TGTGCCAGTTCGCCCGGGACTAGCGGGTACAATGAGCAGTTCTTC. Amino acid sequence: CASSPGTSGYNEQFF.

The chain combines TRBV15 with TRBJ1-1; the D gene is possibly TRBD1 (5 bases). The germline gives CDR1 LNHNV, CDR2 YYDKDF (reference sequence). The CDR3 is 17 residues long. Trimming pared 1 base from V and 0 bases from J, leaving 15 bases between. The CDR3 sequence: CATSRAPSGYLNTEAFF. In nucleotides, the CDR3 is TGTGCCACCAGCAGAGCCCCCTCAGGGTACCTGAACACTGAAGCTTTCTTT.

The chain is built from TRBV30 and TRBJ2-7, with D perhaps TRBD1 (6 bases). The CDR3 runs to 14 residues. Germline V gene data show CDR1 as GTSNPN and CDR2 as SVGIG (reference sequence). Trimming shortened V by 0 bases and J by 3 bases, and 12 bases separated the two germline ends. The CDR3 loop is CAWSVLKGGYEQYF. The CDR3 DNA follows: TGTGCCTGGAGTGTACTGAAAGGGGGCTACGAGCAGTACTTC.

V is TRBV5-1 and J is TRBJ2-3; possibly TRBD1 for D (6 bases). V shed 4 bases and J shed 2 bases, with 20 bases lying between them. The CDR3 has 17 amino acids. Germline CDR1 and CDR2: SGHRS and YFSETQ. The CDR3 nucleotides are TGCGCCAGCAGCCCTAGAACCAGGACAGCTAACACAGATACGCAGTATTTT. The encoded protein is CASSPRTRTANTDTQYF. The variable domain in full, completed from reference TRBV5-1 and TRBJ2-3, reads KAGVTQTPRYLIKTRGQQVTLSCSPISGHRSVSWYQQTPGQGLQFLFEYFSETQRNKGNFPGRFSGRQFSNSRSEMNVSTLELGDSALYLCASSPRTRTANTDTQYFGPGTRLTVL.

This chain links TRBV7-8 with TRBJ2-3; 9 bases match TRBD2. The CDR3 is made up of 16 amino acids. CDR1 SGHVS and CDR2 FQNEAQ come from the germline V gene. The trim removed 5 bases at V and 3 bases at J, leaving 9 bases unmatched. CDR3 coding DNA: TGTGCCAGCAGCCGACCAGCGGGGGGAACGACAGATACGCAGTATTTT. This encodes CASSRPAGGTTDTQYF. The full variable domain, in which reference TRBV7-8 and TRBJ2-3 provide the parts outside the CDR3, is GAGVSQSPRYKVAKRGQDVALRCDPISGHVSLFWYQQALGQGPEFLTYFQNEAQLDKSGLPSDRFFAERPEGSVSTLKIQRTQQEDSAVYLCASSRPAGGTTDTQYFGPGTRLTVL.

The chain combines TRBV11-2 with TRBJ2-7, with TRBD2 matching 7 bases. Germline values: CDR1 SGHAT, CDR2 FQNNGV. The CDR3 contains 15 residues. V lost 6 bases to trimming and J lost 5 bases; unmatched junction nucleotides: 13. The CDR3 reads CASRRAGLADDEQYF. CDR3 in DNA: TGTGCCAGCAGACGAGCCGGGCTAGCGGACGACGAGCAGTACTTC.

Remarks on this clone: A read error may account for a junction end that differs from germline. The V and J genes are TRBV7-3 and TRBJ1-1; a possible D gene is TRBD1 (6 bases). The CDR3 is 13 amino acids. CDR1 SGHTA and CDR2 FQGTGA come from the germline V gene. Here the CDR3 reads CASSTGMNTEDFF. CDR3 DNA sequence: TGTGCCAGCAGCACAGGGATGAACACTGAAGATTTCTTT.

V gene TRBV7-9 combines with J gene TRBJ1-1; 9 nucleotides match TRBD1. V dropped 5 bases and J dropped 4; count of bases not matched to a gene: 11. Per the germline V gene, CDR1 is SEHNR and CDR2 is FQNEAQ (reference sequence). This CDR3 spans 16 amino acids. The CDR3 region has the DNA TGTGCCAGCAGCATCCCCCCGACAGGGGGATCCACTGAAGCTTTCTTT. The encoded protein is CASSIPPTGGSTEAFF.

This sequence joins TRBV30 and TRBJ1-1; 8 bases align to TRBD1. In germline, CDR1 is GTSNPN, CDR2 SVGIG (reference sequence). The CDR3 is 13 residues long. The V and J ends lost 2 bases and 6 bases, in that order; junction bases with no gene match: 5. The CDR3 nucleotides read TGTGCCTGGAGTAGTAACAGGGGGGCTGAAGCTTTCTTT. Translated: CAWSSNRGAEAFF.

This rearrangement joins TRBV7-9 to TRBJ2-3; 10 nucleotides match TRBD1. Losses at the gene ends were 1 base for V and 11 bases for J; bases not matched to a gene: 9. This CDR3 contains 15 residues. From germline, CDR1 is SEHNR and CDR2 FQNEAQ (reference sequence). CDR3 in amino acids: CASSLGDRGLWGQYF. The CDR3, as DNA: TGTGCCAGCAGCTTAGGGGACAGGGGCCTCTGGGGGCAGTATTTT.

The V call is TRBV10-3, the J call TRBJ1-5, with unresolved D. Germline CDR1 ENHRY, CDR2 SYGVKD. V was pared by 6 bases and J by 5 bases, with 14 bases between. The CDR3 sequence is 14 residues long. The CDR3 nucleotides are TGTGCCATCAGCCGGGAAAGCCAGTATCAGCCCCAGCATTTT. Translation: CAISRESQYQPQHF.

The chain is built from TRBV5-4 and TRBJ2-3; 9 nucleotides match TRBD2. The CDR3 totals 16 residues. The trim removed 0 bases at V and 5 bases at J, leaving 7 bases unmatched. Germline V gene sequence: CDR1 SGHNT, CDR2 YYREEE (reference sequence). This chain's CDR3 is CASSLAWRGGVDTQYF. Written as DNA, the CDR3 is TGTGCCAGCAGCTTGGCCTGGCGGGGGGGAGTAGATACGCAGTATTTT. Variable domain in full (rest from reference TRBV5-4 and TRBJ2-3): ETGVTQSPTHLIKTRGQQVTLRCSSQSGHNTVSWYQQALGQGPQFIFQYYREEENGRGNFPPRFSGLQFPNYSSELNVNALELDDSALYLCASSLAWRGGVDTQYFGPGTRLTVL.

The chain joins TRBV30 to TRBJ1-1; D remains unclear. Trimming shortened V by 8 bases and J by 0 bases, and 10 bases separated the two germline ends. The CDR3 loop spans 12 amino acids. The germline CDR1 and CDR2 sequences are GTSNPN and SVGIG (reference sequence). This CDR3 reads CARGEMNTEAFF. The DNA of the CDR3 is TGTGCCAGAGGAGAGATGAACACTGAAGCTTTCTTT.

The V call is TRBV6-1, the J call TRBJ2-7; D not certain. V lost 4 bases, J lost 2 bases, and 3 bases lay in between. This CDR3 has 11 residues. The germline V gene has CDR1 MNHNS and CDR2 SASEGT. In DNA form, the CDR3 reads TGTGCCAGCAGTGCCGCCTACGAGCAGTACTTC. As protein: CASSAAYEQYF.